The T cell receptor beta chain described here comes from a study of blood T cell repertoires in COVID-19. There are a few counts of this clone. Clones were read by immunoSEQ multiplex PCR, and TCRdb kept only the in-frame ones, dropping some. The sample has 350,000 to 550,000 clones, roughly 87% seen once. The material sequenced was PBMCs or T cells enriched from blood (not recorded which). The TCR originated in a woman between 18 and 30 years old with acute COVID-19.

The CDR3, as DNA: TGTGCCAGCAGTGAAGCGCTGGGGCAGGGTTCGAGTGAAGCTTTCTTT. It yields the protein CASSEALGQGSSEAFF. This rearrangement joins TRBV6-1 to TRBJ1-1; possible D gene TRBD1, 5 bases. The CDR3 contains 16 residues. The germline V gene has CDR1 MNHNS and CDR2 SASEGT. Trimming removed 0 bases at V and 7 bases at J, with 18 bases between.